The 4 T cell receptor beta chains given below trace back to one sample, sequenced in a study of T cells after yellow fever vaccination. Via MiXCR, TCRdb re-called the 5' RACE reads, giving one row per CDR3 protein. The sample holds around 530,000 distinct CDR3 sequences, roughly 17% seen once. Sequencing was performed on PBMCs, taken more than 4 days after the first yellow fever vaccination. All receptors come from a man aged 18-30 years who received the YFV17D yellow fever vaccine.

V usage is TRBV9 and J usage is TRBJ2-5; possible D gene TRBD1, 5 bases. The CDR3 is 14 amino acids. Deletions cut 0 bases from V and 5 bases from J, with 11 bases between. Germline assignment: CDR1 SGDLS and CDR2 YYNGEE. CDR3 amino acids: CASSVDQGRETQYF. Here the CDR3 DNA reads TGTGCCAGCAGCGTAGACCAGGGCCGGGAGACCCAGTACTTC.

This clonotype was counted a few times. At one boundary the junction diverges from the germline segment, which might be a read error. The gene calls are TRBV7-7 and TRBJ2-1; 8 bases agree with TRBD1. The CDR3 is 15 amino acids. The germline CDR1 and CDR2 sequences are SSHAT and FNYEAQ (reference sequence). The CDR3 nucleotides read TGTGCTAGCAGCTTAGGACAGGGTCCCAACAATGAGCAGTTCTTC. Its protein is CASSLGQGPNNEQFF.

V and J are TRBV21-1 and TRBJ2-1. TRBV21-1 is deemed a pseudogene. This CDR3 has 15 residues. For the CDR3, the DNA is TGTGCCAGCACCCACAGAGATGTAGGAGACAATGAGCAGTTCTTC. Translation: CASTHRDVGDNEQFF.

The chain recombines TRBV6-1 with TRBJ2-6, with a weak D call TRBD2 (7 bases). Germline assignment: CDR1 MNHNS and CDR2 SASEGT. The CDR3 sequence is 19 residues long. V lost 5 bases and J lost 3, with 23 bases in between. This CDR3 is CASSRTPTGGRGGANVLTF. CDR3 bases: TGTGCCAGCAGTCGCACCCCCACCGGGGGGCGGGGTGGGGCCAACGTCCTGACTTTC.